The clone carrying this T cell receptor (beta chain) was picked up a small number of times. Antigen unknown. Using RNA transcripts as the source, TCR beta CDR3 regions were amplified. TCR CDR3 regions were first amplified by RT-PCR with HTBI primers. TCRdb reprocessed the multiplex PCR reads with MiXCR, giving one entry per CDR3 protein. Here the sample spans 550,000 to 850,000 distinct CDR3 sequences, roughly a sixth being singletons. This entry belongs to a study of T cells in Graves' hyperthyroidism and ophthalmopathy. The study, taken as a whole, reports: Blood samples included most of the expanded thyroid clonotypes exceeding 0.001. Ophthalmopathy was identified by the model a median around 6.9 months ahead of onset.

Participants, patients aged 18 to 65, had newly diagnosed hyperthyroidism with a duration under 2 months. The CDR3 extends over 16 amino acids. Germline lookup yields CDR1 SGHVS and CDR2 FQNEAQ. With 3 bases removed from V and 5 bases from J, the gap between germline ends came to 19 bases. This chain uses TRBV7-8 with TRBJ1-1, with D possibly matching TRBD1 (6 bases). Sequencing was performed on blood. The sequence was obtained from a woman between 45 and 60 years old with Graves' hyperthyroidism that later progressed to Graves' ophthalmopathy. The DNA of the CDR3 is TGTGCCAGCAGCTTCAGTCGCGGGGGCCGGAGTACTGAAGCTTTCTTT. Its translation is CASSFSRGGRSTEAFF.